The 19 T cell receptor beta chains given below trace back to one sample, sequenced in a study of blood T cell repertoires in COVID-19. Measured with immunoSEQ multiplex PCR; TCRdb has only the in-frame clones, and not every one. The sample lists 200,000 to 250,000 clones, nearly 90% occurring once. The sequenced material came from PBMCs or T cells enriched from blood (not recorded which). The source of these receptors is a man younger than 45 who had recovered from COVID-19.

The CDR3 loop is CASSLFGTGGVYGYTF. The CDR3 DNA follows: TGTGCCAGCAGCTTGTTTGGGACAGGGGGCGTCTATGGCTACACCTTC. This sequence joins TRBV5-4 and TRBJ1-2; 12 bases are shared with TRBD1. Losses at the gene ends were 1 base for V and 4 bases for J; bases not matched to a gene: 5. The CDR3 consists of 16 residues. Per germline, CDR1 SGHNT and CDR2 YYREEE (reference sequence).

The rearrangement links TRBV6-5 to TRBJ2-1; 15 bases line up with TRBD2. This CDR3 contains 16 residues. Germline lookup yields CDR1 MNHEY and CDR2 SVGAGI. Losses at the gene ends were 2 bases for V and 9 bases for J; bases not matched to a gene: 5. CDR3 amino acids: CASSYESGLAGGEQFF. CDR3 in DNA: TGTGCCAGCAGTTACGAATCGGGACTAGCGGGAGGTGAGCAGTTCTTC.

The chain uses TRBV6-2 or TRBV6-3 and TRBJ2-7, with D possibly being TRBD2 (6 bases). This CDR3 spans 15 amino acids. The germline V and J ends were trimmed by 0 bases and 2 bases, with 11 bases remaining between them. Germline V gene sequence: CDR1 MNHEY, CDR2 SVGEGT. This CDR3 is CASSYSRAGTYEQYF. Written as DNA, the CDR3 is TGTGCCAGCAGTTACTCGAGGGCGGGGACCTACGAGCAGTACTTC.

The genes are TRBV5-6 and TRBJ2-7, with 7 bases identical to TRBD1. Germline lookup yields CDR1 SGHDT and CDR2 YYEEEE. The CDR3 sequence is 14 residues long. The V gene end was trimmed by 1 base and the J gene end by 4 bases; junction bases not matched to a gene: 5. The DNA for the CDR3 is TGTGCCAGCAGCTTGCAGGGACAGTTATACGAGCAGTACTTC. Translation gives CASSLQGQLYEQYF.

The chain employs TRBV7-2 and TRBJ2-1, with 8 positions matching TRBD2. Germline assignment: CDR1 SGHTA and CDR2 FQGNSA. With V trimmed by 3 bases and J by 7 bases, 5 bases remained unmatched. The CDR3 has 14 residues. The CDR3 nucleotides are TGTGCCAGCAGCTTGGGGACTAGTGGGAATGAGCAGTTCTTC. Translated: CASSLGTSGNEQFF.

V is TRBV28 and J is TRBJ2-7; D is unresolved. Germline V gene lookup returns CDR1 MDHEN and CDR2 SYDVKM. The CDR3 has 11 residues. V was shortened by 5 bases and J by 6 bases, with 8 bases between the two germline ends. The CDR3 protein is CASSTLAEQYF. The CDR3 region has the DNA TGTGCCAGCAGTACCTTAGCCGAGCAGTACTTC.

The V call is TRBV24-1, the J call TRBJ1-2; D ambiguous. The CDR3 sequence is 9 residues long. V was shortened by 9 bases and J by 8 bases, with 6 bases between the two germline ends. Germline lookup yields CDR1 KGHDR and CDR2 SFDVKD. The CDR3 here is CATVRGYTF. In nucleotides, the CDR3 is TGTGCCACCGTCAGGGGCTACACCTTC.

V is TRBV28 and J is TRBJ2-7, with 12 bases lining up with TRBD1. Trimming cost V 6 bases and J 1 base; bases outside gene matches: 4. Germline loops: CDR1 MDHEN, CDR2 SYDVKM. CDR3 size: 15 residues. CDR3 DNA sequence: TGTGCCAGCAGACGGGACAGGGGGCTTTCCTACGAGCAGTACTTC. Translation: CASRRDRGLSYEQYF.

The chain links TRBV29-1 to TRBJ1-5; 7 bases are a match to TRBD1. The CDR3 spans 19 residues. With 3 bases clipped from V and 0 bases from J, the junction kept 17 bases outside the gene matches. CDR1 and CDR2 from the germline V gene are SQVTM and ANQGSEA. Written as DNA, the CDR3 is TGCAGCGTTGATTACACCGGGACAGCGAAATCCTATAGCAATCAGCCCCAGCATTTT. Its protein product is CSVDYTGTAKSYSNQPQHF.

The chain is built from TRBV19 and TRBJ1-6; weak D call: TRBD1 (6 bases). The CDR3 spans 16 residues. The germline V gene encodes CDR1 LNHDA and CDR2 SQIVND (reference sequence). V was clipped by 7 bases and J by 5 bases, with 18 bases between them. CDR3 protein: CASTDLTGLDNSPLHF. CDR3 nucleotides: TGTGCCAGTACAGACCTCACAGGGTTGGATAATTCACCCCTCCACTTT.

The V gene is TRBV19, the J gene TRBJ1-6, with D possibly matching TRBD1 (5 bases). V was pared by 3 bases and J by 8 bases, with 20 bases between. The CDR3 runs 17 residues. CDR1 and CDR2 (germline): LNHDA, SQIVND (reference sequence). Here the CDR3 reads CASSMDRGIRLDSPLHF. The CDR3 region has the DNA TGTGCCAGTAGTATGGACCGGGGGATTCGGTTGGATTCACCCCTCCACTTT.

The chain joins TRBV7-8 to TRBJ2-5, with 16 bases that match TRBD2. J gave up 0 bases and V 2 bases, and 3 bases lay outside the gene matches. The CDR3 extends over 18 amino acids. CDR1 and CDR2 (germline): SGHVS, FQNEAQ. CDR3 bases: TGTGCCAGCAGCTTAAAGGGACTAGCGGGGGGGTACCAAGAGACCCAGTACTTC. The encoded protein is CASSLKGLAGGYQETQYF.

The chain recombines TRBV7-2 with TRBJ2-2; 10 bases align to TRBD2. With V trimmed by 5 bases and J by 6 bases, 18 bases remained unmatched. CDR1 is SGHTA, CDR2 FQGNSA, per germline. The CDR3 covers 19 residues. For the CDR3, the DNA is TGTGCCAGCAGCCCAAAAACCGGGACTAGCGTCGGAATCCCCGGGGAGCTGTTTTTT. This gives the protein CASSPKTGTSVGIPGELFF.

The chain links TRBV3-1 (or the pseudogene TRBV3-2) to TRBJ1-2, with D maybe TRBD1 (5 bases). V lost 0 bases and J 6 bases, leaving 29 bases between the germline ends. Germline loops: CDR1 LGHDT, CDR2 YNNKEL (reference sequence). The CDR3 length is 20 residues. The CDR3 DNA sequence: TGTGCCAGCAGCCAAGAGGAAGCCAGGGACTCCACTTGGACCACGAATGGCTACACCTTC. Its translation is CASSQEEARDSTWTTNGYTF.

In nucleotides, the CDR3 is TGCGCCAGCAGTGACCCGACTAGCGGGAGGTACAATGAGCAGTTCTTC. It translates to CASSDPTSGRYNEQFF. The chain links TRBV10-1 to TRBJ2-1, with 13 nucleotides matching TRBD2. CDR3 size: 16 residues. CDR1 is WNHNN and CDR2 is SYGVQD in the germline V gene (reference sequence). V trimming: 3 bases; J trimming: 4 bases; junction bases outside the gene matches: 3.

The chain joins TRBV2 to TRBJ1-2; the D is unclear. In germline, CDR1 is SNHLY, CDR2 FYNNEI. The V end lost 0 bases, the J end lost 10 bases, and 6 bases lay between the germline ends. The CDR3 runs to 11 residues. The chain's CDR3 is CASSEALVYTF. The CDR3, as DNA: TGTGCCAGCAGTGAAGCGTTAGTCTACACCTTC.

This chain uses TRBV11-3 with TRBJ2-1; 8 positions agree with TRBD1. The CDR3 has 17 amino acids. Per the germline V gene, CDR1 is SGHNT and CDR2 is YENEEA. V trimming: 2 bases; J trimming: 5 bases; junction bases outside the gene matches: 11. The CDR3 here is CASSLSSGQAQHNEQFF. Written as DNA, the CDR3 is TGTGCCAGCAGCTTAAGCTCGGGACAGGCTCAACACAATGAGCAGTTCTTC.

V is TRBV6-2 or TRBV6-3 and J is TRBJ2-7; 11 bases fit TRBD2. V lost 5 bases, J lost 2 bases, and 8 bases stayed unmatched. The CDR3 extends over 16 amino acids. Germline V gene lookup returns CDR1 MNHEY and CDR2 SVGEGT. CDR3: CASSGLAGGTPYEQYF. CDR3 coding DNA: TGTGCCAGCAGTGGTCTAGCGGGGGGAACCCCCTACGAGCAGTACTTC.

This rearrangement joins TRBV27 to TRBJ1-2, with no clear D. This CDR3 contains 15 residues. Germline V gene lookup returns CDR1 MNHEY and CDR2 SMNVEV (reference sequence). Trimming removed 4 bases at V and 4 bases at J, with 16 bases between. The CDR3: CASSSNPRKGYGYTF. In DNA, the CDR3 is TGTGCCAGCAGTTCTAACCCGCGGAAAGGCTATGGCTACACCTTC.